What follows describes a single T cell receptor (beta chain). The target antigen is unknown. These data come from a study of cytomegalovirus exposure and HLA in healthy donors. Study-level findings and limits: The dataset shows that most TCR sequences were rare, while some public TCRs occurred in many donors. Later analysis placed DRB1 highest and HLA-C lowest in TCR association rates, which differed by HLA locus.

The CDR3 has 14 amino acids. The V and J ends lost 2 bases and 6 bases, in that order; junction bases with no gene match: 6. Germline V lookup: CDR1 LGHNT, CDR2 FRNRAP. PCR was performed using 60 Vbeta and 13 Jbeta primers. Some clones are missing from TCRdb's copy, which holds only in-frame ones; the method was immunoSEQ multiplex PCR. The sample records 170,000 or so clones, more than 60% being singletons. The source material was PBMCs. V is TRBV12-5 and J is TRBJ1-2, with 7 nucleotides matching TRBD1. This TCR was sampled from a woman in her 30s in good health and CMV-seropositive. CDR3 sequence (DNA): TGTGCTAGTGGTTTGCTCCCACAGGGGAATGGCTACACCTTC. Translation: CASGLLPQGNGYTF.